Listed below are T cell receptor beta chains from one sample, sequenced in a study of T cells in tuberculosis. Assay: immunoSEQ multiplex PCR; the TCRdb copy retains only in-frame clones and omits some. The table has more than 70,000 clones, about nine tenths seen once. Material for sequencing was CD1b-GMM tetramer-negative cells sorted from PBMCs. Receptor source: an adult woman with latent tuberculosis. Each CDR3 is given with its conserved first and last residue. D genes are given only for firm matches. Clone size appears in some rows only: once, few, many, or a class for an expanded clone.

size: -
V: TRBV27
D: -
J: TRBJ2-3
DNA: TGTGCCAGCAGTTTATATACTTTAGATACGCAGTATTTT
CDR3: CASSLYTLDTQYF

size: few
V: TRBV27
D: TRBD1
J: TRBJ2-7
DNA: TGTGCCAGCGGTACTCCCAGGGACAGGGGGCGACTAGCCCCCGCCTACGAGCAGTACTTC
CDR3: CASGTPRDRGRLAPAYEQYF

size: -
V: TRBV9
D: -
J: TRBJ1-1
DNA: TGTGCCAGCAGCGTAGGGGGAGATGGCTTCCTCGATTCGGCTTTCTTT
CDR3: CASSVGGDGFLDSAFF

size: -
V: TRBV19
D: TRBD1
J: TRBJ1-2
DNA: TGTGCCAGTAGTATTGAGGACAGGGCCTATGGCTACACCTTC
CDR3: CASSIEDRAYGYTF

size: -
V: TRBV27
D: TRBD1
J: TRBJ2-2
DNA: TGTGCCAGCAGTTCTCCAGGGGGCCGTAGCGGGGAGCTGTTTTTT
CDR3: CASSSPGGRSGELFF

size: few
V: TRBV7-6
D: TRBD2
J: TRBJ2-3
DNA: TGTGCCAGCAGTCCCTCTGGGCTAGCGGGGGACACAGATACGCAGTATTTT
CDR3: CASSPSGLAGDTDTQYF

size: -
V: TRBV11-2
D: -
J: TRBJ2-1
DNA: TGTGCCAGCAGCTTTCTCCGGGACAATGAGCAGTTCTTC
CDR3: CASSFLRDNEQFF

size: -
V: TRBV7-2
D: -
J: TRBJ1-1
DNA: TGTGCCAGCAGCTTAGAGCCGGGTTCGGGAGGCGAAGCTTTCTTT
CDR3: CASSLEPGSGGEAFF

size: -
V: TRBV6-5
D: -
J: TRBJ1-2
DNA: TGTGCCAGCCTCCCGACAGAGAACTATGGCTACACCTTC
CDR3: CASLPTENYGYTF

size: -
V: TRBV4-3
D: TRBD1
J: TRBJ2-1
DNA: TGCGCCAGCAGCCAACTGGGCCTGACAGGGAACGAGCAGTTCTTC
CDR3: CASSQLGLTGNEQFF

size: -
V: TRBV9
D: TRBD1
J: TRBJ2-1
DNA: TGTGCCAGCAGCGTCGGGACAGGCGACGAGCAGTTCTTC
CDR3: CASSVGTGDEQFF

size: -
V: TRBV4-2
D: TRBD2
J: TRBJ2-3
DNA: TGTGCCAGCAGCCCCAGCGGGGGGGCCGGGGATACGCAGTATTTT
CDR3: CASSPSGGAGDTQYF

size: once
V: TRBV19
D: -
J: TRBJ1-2
DNA: TGTGCCAGTAGTATGGCCGCGGCCAACTATGGCTACACCTTC
CDR3: CASSMAAANYGYTF

size: -
V: TRBV28
D: TRBD1
J: TRBJ1-5
DNA: TGTGCCAGCAGTTCCCAGGAGGGGGCATATCAGCCCCAGCATTTT
CDR3: CASSSQEGAYQPQHF

size: -
V: TRBV6-1
D: TRBD1
J: TRBJ1-2
DNA: TGTGCCAGCACCCACGGGACGACAGGGGGTCCTGGCTACACCTTC
CDR3: CASTHGTTGGPGYTF

size: -
V: TRBV5-4
D: TRBD2
J: TRBJ2-3
DNA: TGTGCCAGCAGCTTGAGACTAGCGGGGACCACCACAGATACGCAGTATTTT
CDR3: CASSLRLAGTTTDTQYF

size: -
V: TRBV5-6
D: -
J: TRBJ2-7
DNA: TGTGCCAGCGCCCATGGGCGCAACCTGGTTTACGAGCAGTACTTC
CDR3: CASAHGRNLVYEQYF

size: -
V: TRBV7-2
D: -
J: TRBJ1-4
DNA: TGTGCCAGCAGCACAGACGAGGGGGTATATAATGAAAAACTGTTTTTT
CDR3: CASSTDEGVYNEKLFF

size: -
V: TRBV11-3
D: TRBD2
J: TRBJ2-1
DNA: TGTGCCAGCAGCTTCCGAGCGGGGGGGCCATATGAGCAGTTCTTC
CDR3: CASSFRAGGPYEQFF